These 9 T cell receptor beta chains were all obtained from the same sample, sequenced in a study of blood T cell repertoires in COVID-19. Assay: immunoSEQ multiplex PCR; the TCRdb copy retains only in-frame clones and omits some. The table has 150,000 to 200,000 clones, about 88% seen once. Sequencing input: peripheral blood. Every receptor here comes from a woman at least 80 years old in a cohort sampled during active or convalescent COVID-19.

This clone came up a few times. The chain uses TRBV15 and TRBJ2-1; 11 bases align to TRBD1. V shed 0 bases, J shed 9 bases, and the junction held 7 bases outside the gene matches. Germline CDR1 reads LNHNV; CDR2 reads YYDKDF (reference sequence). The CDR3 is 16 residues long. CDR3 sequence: CATSRDLGQGGLEQFF. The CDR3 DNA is TGTGCCACCAGCAGAGATTTGGGACAGGGGGGTCTTGAGCAGTTCTTC. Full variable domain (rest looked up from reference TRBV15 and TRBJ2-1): DAMVIQNPRYQVTQFGKPVTLSCSQTLNHNVMYWYQQKSSQAPKLLFHYYDKDFNNEADTPDNFQSRRPNTSFCFLDIRSPGLGDTAMYLCATSRDLGQGGLEQFFGPGTRLTVL.

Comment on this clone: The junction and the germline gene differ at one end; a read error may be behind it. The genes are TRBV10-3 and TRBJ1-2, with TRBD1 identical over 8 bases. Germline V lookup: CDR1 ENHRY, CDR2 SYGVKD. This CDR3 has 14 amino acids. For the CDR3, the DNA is TGTGCCATCAATGAGCAGGGGGCTGGCTATGGCTACACCTTC. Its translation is CAINEQGAGYGYTF.

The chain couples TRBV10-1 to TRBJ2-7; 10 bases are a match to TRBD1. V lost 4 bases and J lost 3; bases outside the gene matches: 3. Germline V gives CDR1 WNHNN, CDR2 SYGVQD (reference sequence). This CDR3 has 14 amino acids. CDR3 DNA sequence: TGCGCCAGCAGTGCCCGGACAGGGGGCTACGAGCAGTACTTC. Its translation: CASSARTGGYEQYF.

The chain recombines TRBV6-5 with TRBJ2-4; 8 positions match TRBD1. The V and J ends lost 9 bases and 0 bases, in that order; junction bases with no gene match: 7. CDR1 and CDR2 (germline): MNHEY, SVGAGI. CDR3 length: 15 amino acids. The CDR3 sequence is CASLEDRGAKNIQYF. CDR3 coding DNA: TGTGCCAGTTTGGAAGACAGGGGAGCCAAAAACATTCAGTACTTC.

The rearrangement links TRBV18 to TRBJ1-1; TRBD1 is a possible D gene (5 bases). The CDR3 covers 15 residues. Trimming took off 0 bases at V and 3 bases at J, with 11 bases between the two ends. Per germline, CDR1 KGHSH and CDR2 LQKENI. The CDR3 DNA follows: TGTGCCAGCTCACCACCGTCCAGGGCGGACACTGAAGCTTTCTTT. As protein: CASSPPSRADTEAFF.

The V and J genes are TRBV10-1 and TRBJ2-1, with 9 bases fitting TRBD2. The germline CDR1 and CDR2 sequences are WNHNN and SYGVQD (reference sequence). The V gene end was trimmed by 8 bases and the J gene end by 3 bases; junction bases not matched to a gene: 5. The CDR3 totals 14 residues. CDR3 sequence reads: CASSLSGSYNEQFF. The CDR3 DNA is TGCGCCAGCTCACTTAGCGGGAGCTACAATGAGCAGTTCTTC.

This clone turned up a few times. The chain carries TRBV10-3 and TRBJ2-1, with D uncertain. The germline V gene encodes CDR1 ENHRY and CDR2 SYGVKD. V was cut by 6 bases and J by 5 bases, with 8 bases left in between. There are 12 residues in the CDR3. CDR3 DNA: TGTGCCATCAGGTCTGTCGACAATGAGCAGTTCTTC. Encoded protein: CAIRSVDNEQFF.

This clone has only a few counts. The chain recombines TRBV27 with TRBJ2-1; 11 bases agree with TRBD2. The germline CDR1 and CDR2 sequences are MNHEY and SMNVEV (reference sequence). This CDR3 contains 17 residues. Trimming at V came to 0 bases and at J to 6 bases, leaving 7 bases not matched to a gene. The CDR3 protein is CASSLSPTSGRINEQFF. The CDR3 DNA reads TGTGCCAGCAGTTTATCGCCCACTAGCGGGAGAATCAATGAGCAGTTCTTC.

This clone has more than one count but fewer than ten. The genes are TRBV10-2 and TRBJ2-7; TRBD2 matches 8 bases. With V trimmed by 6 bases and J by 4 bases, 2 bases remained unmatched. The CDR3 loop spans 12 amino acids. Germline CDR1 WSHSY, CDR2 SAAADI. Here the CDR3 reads CASSGREYEQYF. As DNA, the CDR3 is TGCGCCAGCAGCGGGAGGGAGTACGAGCAGTACTTC.